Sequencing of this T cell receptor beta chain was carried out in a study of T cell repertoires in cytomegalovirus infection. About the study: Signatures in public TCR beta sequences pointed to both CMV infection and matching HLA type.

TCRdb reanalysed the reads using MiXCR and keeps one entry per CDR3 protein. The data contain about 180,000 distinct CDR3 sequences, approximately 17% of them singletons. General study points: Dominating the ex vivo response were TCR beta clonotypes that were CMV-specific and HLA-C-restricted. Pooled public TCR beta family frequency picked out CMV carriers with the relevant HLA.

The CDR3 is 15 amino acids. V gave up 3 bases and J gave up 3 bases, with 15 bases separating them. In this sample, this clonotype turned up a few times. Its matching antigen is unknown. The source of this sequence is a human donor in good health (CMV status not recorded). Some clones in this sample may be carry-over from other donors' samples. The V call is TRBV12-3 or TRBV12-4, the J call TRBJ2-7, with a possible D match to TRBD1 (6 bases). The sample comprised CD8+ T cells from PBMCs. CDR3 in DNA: TGTGCCAGCAGTTTCCCGGGACACCCAGACTACGAGCAGTACTTC. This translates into CASSFPGHPDYEQYF.